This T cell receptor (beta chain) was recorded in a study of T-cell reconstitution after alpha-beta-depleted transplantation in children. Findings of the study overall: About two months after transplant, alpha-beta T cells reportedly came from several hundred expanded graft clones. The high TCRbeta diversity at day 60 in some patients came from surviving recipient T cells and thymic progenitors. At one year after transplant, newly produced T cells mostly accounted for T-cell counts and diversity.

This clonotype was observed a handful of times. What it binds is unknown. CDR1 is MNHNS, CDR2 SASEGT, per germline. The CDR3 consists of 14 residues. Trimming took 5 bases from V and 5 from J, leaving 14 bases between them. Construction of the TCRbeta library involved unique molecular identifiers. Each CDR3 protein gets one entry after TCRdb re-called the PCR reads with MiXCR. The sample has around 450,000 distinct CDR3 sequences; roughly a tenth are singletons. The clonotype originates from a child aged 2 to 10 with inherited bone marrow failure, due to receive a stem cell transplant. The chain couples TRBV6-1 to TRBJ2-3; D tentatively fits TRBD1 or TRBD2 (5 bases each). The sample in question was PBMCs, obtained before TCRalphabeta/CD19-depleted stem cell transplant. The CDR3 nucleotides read TGTGCCAGCAGTCTCCGGGACCTGCTAGATACGCAGTATTTT. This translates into CASSLRDLLDTQYF.